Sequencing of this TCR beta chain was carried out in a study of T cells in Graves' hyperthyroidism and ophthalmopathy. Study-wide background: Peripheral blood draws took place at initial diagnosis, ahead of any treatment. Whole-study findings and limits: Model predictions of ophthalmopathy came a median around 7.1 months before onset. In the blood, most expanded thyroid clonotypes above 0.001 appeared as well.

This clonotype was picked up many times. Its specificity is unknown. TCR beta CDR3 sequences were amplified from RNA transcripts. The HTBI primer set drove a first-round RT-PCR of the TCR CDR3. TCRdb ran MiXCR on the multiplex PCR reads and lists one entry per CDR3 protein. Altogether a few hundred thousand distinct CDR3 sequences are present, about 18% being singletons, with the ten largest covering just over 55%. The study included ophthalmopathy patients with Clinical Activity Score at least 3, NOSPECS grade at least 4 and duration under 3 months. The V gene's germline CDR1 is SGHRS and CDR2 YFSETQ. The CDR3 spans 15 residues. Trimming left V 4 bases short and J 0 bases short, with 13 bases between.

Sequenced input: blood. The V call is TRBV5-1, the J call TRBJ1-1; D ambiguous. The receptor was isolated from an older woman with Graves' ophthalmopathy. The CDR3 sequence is CASSLGFGMNTEAFF. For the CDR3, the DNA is TGCGCCAGCAGCCTGGGTTTTGGGATGAACACTGAAGCTTTCTTT.